The 9 T cell receptor beta chains below were found in one sample sequenced in a study of T cell changes during pregnancy in multiple sclerosis (dated by TCRdb to between 2018 and 2020). Receptors were amplified or captured by the immunoSEQ multiplex PCR assay. This immuneACCESS table, as held by TCRdb, lists in-frame sequences with V and J called but not all clones. Of the missing ones, under half trace to an unresolved V gene in checked studies; the others have no known cause. Present in this sample are over 65,000 clones, approximately 90% of which were seen just once. The ten largest clonotypes hold about 1.8% of the sample. Sequences were derived from peripheral blood, sampled in the first trimester of pregnancy. All receptors derive from a female donor in good health, enrolled as a control in a pregnancy study.

V usage is TRBV11-2 and J usage is TRBJ1-4, with TRBD1 matching 8 bases. Germline V CDR1 and CDR2: SGHAT, FQNNGV. The length of the CDR3 is 18 residues. V lost 0 bases and J lost 3; bases outside the gene matches: 9. For the CDR3, the DNA is TGTGCCAGCAGCTTAGATCGGGGCAGGGGGCTTGCTAATGAAAAACTGTTTTTT. Its translation: CASSLDRGRGLANEKLFF.

V usage is TRBV9 and J usage is TRBJ2-5, with a possible D match to TRBD1 (6 bases). Germline V gene sequence: CDR1 SGDLS, CDR2 YYNGEE. The V and J ends lost 4 bases and 2 bases respectively, with 15 bases between them. This CDR3 contains 15 residues. CDR3 coding DNA: TGTGCCAGCAGCCTTTCCACGAGGGGGCAAGAGACCCAGTACTTC. This translates into CASSLSTRGQETQYF.

This chain uses TRBV7-9 with TRBJ2-1, with 13 bases aligning to TRBD2. V dropped 1 base and J dropped 10; count of bases not matched to a gene: 4. CDR1 is SEHNR, CDR2 FQNEAQ, per germline (reference sequence). This CDR3 has 15 residues. Written as DNA, the CDR3 is TGTGCCAGCAGCTTAGGCGGACTAGCGGGGGCCGAGCAGTTCTTC. Translation gives CASSLGGLAGAEQFF.

The rearrangement uses TRBV20-1 and TRBJ2-1; D possibly corresponds to TRBD1 (6 bases). Per the germline V gene, CDR1 is DFQATT and CDR2 is SNEGSKA (reference sequence). V lost 2 bases to trimming and J lost 8 bases, with 7 bases between them. The CDR3 is 11 amino acids. DNA of the CDR3: TGCAGTGCTAGAAAGGGGGATGAGCAGTTCTTC. It encodes CSARKGDEQFF.

The chain carries TRBV7-2 and TRBJ2-7; 9 bases agree with TRBD1. The junction had 4 bases not matched to a gene; V was cut back by 5 bases and J by 5 bases. The CDR3 loop spans 13 amino acids. Germline V CDR1 and CDR2: SGHTA, FQGNSA. In DNA form, the CDR3 reads TGTGCCAGCAGCAGGGACAGGGTGGACGAGCAGTACTTC. Protein sequence: CASSRDRVDEQYF. Filled out from reference TRBV7-2 and TRBJ2-7, the complete variable domain reads GAGVSQSPSNKVTEKGKDVELRCDPISGHTALYWYRQSLGQGLEFLIYFQGNSAPDKSGLPSDRFSAERTGGSVSTLTIQRTQQEDSAVYLCASSRDRVDEQYFGPGTRLTVT.

Only one count was recorded for this clone. CDR3 amino acids: CASSLGVPGELFF. The CDR3 DNA is TGTGCCAGCAGCTTAGGGGTACCCGGGGAGCTGTTTTTT. This chain joins TRBV5-5 and TRBJ2-2, with a possible D match to TRBD1 (5 bases). The CDR3 contains 13 residues. The V gene lost 2 bases and the J gene lost 6 bases, with 8 bases spanning the gap. Germline assignment: CDR1 SGHKS and CDR2 YYEKEE (reference sequence). Supplemented by reference TRBV5-5 and TRBJ2-2, the full variable domain reads DAGVTQSPTHLIKTRGQQVTLRCSPISGHKSVSWYQQVLGQGPQFIFQYYEKEERGRGNFPDRFSARQFPNYSSELNVNALLLGDSALYLCASSLGVPGELFFGEGSRLTVL.

The chain links TRBV9 to TRBJ1-5; D gene unclear. The CDR3 has 13 residues. The ends were cut back, 0 bases at V and 2 bases at J, with 3 bases in the middle. Germline V gene sequence: CDR1 SGDLS, CDR2 YYNGEE. The CDR3 reads CASSVAGNQPQHF. CDR3 in DNA: TGTGCCAGCAGCGTAGCAGGCAATCAGCCCCAGCATTTT. The entire variable domain, with the rest obtained from reference TRBV9 and TRBJ1-5, is as follows: DSGVTQTPKHLITATGQRVTLRCSPRSGDLSVYWYQQSLDQGLQFLIQYYNGEERAKGNILERFSAQQFPDLHSELNLSSLELGDSALYFCASSVAGNQPQHFGDGTRLSIL.

The chain joins TRBV6-1 to TRBJ2-7; D is unclear. CDR1 and CDR2 from the germline V gene are MNHNS and SASEGT. Trimming removed 3 bases from V and 5 bases from J, with 11 bases in between. CDR3 length: 13 amino acids. CDR3 sequence reads: CASSDRGLHEQYF. DNA for the CDR3: TGTGCCAGCAGTGACCGTGGGCTCCACGAGCAGTACTTC.

The chain uses TRBV9 and TRBJ2-1; 8 bases match TRBD2. V shed 6 bases and J 4 bases; nucleotides not matched to a gene: 9. The CDR3 runs 15 residues. Germline V lookup: CDR1 SGDLS, CDR2 YYNGEE. Here the CDR3 reads CASTAILAGYNEQFF. The CDR3 DNA is TGTGCCAGCACCGCAATATTAGCGGGGTACAATGAGCAGTTCTTC.